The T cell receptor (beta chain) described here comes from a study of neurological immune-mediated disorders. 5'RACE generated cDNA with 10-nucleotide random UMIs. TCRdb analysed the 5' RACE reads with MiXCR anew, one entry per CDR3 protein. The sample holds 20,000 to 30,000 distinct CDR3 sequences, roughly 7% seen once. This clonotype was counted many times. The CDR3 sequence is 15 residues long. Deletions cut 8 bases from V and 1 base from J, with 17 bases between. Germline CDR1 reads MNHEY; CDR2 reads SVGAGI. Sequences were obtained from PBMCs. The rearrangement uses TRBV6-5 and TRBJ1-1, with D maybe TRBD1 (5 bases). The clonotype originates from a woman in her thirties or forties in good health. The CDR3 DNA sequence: TGTGCCAGCCGCTTTGGGGGAGGACAGAACACTGAAGCTTTCTTT. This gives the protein CASRFGGGQNTEAFF.